This entry describes one T cell receptor beta chain. The data were taken from a study of PD-L1 blockade in urothelial cancer. The sample's time point: peripheral blood 6 weeks after treatment start. Synthetic TCR analog templates were added to each PCR reaction. Assay: immunoSEQ multiplex PCR; the TCRdb copy retains only in-frame clones and omits some. Seen here are approximately 91,000 clones, roughly 85% observed once, and the top ten hold around 7.7%. This sequence was found in a man between 65 and 80 years old with urothelial cancer. Sequences were derived from PBMCs, sampled around atezolizumab (anti-PD-L1) treatment.

Here the CDR3 DNA reads TGTGCCAGTAAGGCCCTTACAGGATACAATGAGCAGTTCTTC. This gives the protein CASKALTGYNEQFF. The chain carries TRBV19 and TRBJ2-1, with D possibly being TRBD1 (5 bases). The CDR3 runs to 14 residues. CDR1 and CDR2 from the germline V gene are LNHDA and SQIVND (reference sequence). V lost 7 bases to trimming and J lost 4 bases, with 14 bases between them.